The source of this T cell receptor beta chain is a study of OX40 agonist ivuxolimab in advanced cancers. Study-wide context: Ivuxolimab was a fully human IgG2 agonistic monoclonal antibody targeting the costimulatory receptor OX40 (CD134). Intravenous ivuxolimab was administered to patients every 2 weeks at six dose levels: 0.01, 0.1, 0.3, 1.5, 3 and 10 mg/kg. Of the roughly 54 patients in dose escalation, around 20 had hepatocellular carcinoma, about 15 had melanoma, 9 had renal cell carcinoma and 9 had head and neck cancer. In the dose-escalation cohort, 70% to 85% of patients were male, and the mean age was approximately 60 years, with a range of roughly 20 to 85. Prior anti-PD-1, anti-PD-L1 or anti-CTLA-4 therapy was permitted, and checkpoint inhibitors had been received by less than 45% of dose-escalation patients. Partial responses were achieved by three dose-escalation patients, of whom one had hepatocellular carcinoma and two had cutaneous melanoma. Peripheral TCRbeta sequencing was intended to test whether TCR sequence diversity was altered and clonal T-cell expansion was caused by ivuxolimab. The paper describes the monotherapy dose-escalation part (N = 52 patients) of the phase I trial of ivuxolimab. What the research found in general, with its limitations: Low levels of normalized T-cell clonal expansion were also shown by some nonresponding patients. Antigen specificity was not determined for the clonally expanded peripheral T cells. In partial responders in the 0.1-3.0 mg/kg groups, normalized peripheral clonal expansion was found to be among the lowest, especially among CD8+ T cells. At doses of 0.1 to 3.0 mg/kg, clonal expansion of both CD4+ and CD8+ T cells in blood was seen between baseline and week 6. After ivuxolimab, CD8+ T cells had more expanded clones than CD4+ T cells on average.

To sequence the TCRbeta CDR3 region, genomic DNA was isolated from the sorted cells. The immunoSEQ Assay was used for sequencing of TCRbeta CDR3 regions. Imported from immuneACCESS, the table was reduced by TCRdb to in-frame sequences with V and J called. These copies leave out some clones; in studies compared against another copy, an unresolved V gene accounts for under half, and the cause of the remainder is not known. Here the sample has 77,000 or so clones; around 90% occur a single time. The ten most abundant clones make up approximately 11% of the sample. In the case of this clone: The antigen this receptor binds is unknown. Per-nucleotide qualities are absent, and no much larger clonotype sits a single base away.

Taken from the germline V gene, the CDR1 and CDR2 loops are SGHRS and YFSETQ. Trimming costs V 0 bases and J 2 bases, and their ends lie 8 bases apart. The cysteine opens and the phenylalanine closes a CDR3 of 14 amino acids. CDR3 DNA is the only sequence kept; it has 42 bases, read in frame from the first base. The trial excluded patients who had a history of autoimmune disease or who were on systemic immunosuppression. In every dose cohort, peripheral blood was drawn for TCR sequencing at baseline, cycle 4 day 1, and cycle 7 day 1. Samples were obtained from an open-label, multicenter, first-in-human phase I dose-escalation trial of ivuxolimab. Adults with locally advanced or metastatic melanoma, renal cell, hepatocellular, or head and neck squamous cell carcinoma were enrolled in the trial. CD4+ and CD8+ T cells were sorted separately from peripheral blood before TCR sequencing.

The receptor was isolated from an adult with an advanced solid tumor such as melanoma, head and neck, liver or kidney cancer. This sequence uses TRBV5-1 and TRBJ1-1; a confident D gene designation cannot be given. This sample comprised CD4+ or CD8+ T cells sorted from blood, obtained in a trial of the OX40 agonist ivuxolimab. The bases are TGCGCCAGCAGCTTGGGACACTTAAACACTGAAGCTTTCTTT. Its coded protein is CASSLGHLNTEAFF.